The next 25 T cell receptor beta chains were all read from a single sample in a study of identical twins (dated by TCRdb to the mid-2010s). The library was generated by 5' RACE. This sample was sequenced with an Illumina HiSeq 2000. Through fastp at Q25 and MiXCR, TCRdb rebuilt clones from the public reads, retaining in-frame beta chains. Here each entry gathers all rows of one CDR3 protein and keeps the most common genes and DNA. The sample table shows 420,000 or so distinct CDR3 sequences, and approximately 18% are seen once. The biggest ten clones account for around 10% of the sample. The sequencing sample was made of naive T cells sorted from blood. Interpreted using the paper, the cell subset or site label stands for: cells isolated with a human naive T-cell isolation kit. These receptor sequences come from a man aged 50 or older in good health.

This clonotype was detected only a few times. The gene calls are TRBV12-3 or TRBV12-4 and TRBJ2-7, with a tentative D call TRBD1 (5 bases). The CDR3 totals 12 residues. The V and J ends lost 7 bases and 3 bases respectively, with 10 bases between them. CDR3 loop: CASTRGGYEQYF. CDR3 DNA sequence: TGTGCCAGCACAAGGGGTGGCTACGAGCAGTACTTC.

This clonotype showed up many times. The V gene is TRBV27, the J gene TRBJ2-1, with unresolved D. The CDR3 is 13 amino acids. The ends were cut back, 3 bases at V and 9 bases at J, with 12 bases in the middle. CDR1 MNHEY and CDR2 SMNVEV come from the germline V gene (reference sequence). CDR3 sequence reads: CASSFVSMGEQFF. The CDR3 region has the DNA TGTGCCAGCAGTTTCGTGAGCATGGGTGAGCAGTTCTTC.

The V and J genes are TRBV5-1 and TRBJ2-7; 12 bases fit TRBD2. CDR1 SGHRS and CDR2 YFSETQ come from the germline V gene. The trim removed 0 bases at V and 3 bases at J, leaving 10 bases unmatched. This CDR3 has 18 amino acids. CDR3 in amino acids: CASSLGSVTSGGNYEQYF. The CDR3 nucleotides are TGCGCCAGCAGCTTGGGGTCTGTGACTAGCGGGGGAAACTACGAGCAGTACTTC.

The chain employs TRBV4-1 and TRBJ2-7; TRBD1 is a possible D gene (6 bases). CDR3 length: 14 residues. Trimming pared 3 bases from V and 1 base from J, leaving 10 bases between. Germline values: CDR1 MGHRA, CDR2 YSYEKL. CDR3 loop: CASSQTDRSYEQYF. DNA for the CDR3: TGCGCCAGCAGCCAGACTGACAGGTCCTACGAGCAGTACTTC.

The gene calls are TRBV7-2 and TRBJ1-1; D uncertain. The CDR3 length is 15 residues. CDR1 and CDR2 from the germline V gene are SGHTA and FQGNSA. V lost 2 bases and J 0 bases, leaving 10 bases between the germline ends. This chain's CDR3 is CASSLPQPMNTEAFF. In DNA, the CDR3 is TGTGCCAGCAGCTTACCGCAGCCAATGAACACTGAAGCTTTCTTT.

The J gene is TRBJ2-7, the V gene TRBV7-2; D remains unclear. CDR3 size: 14 residues. Germline CDR1 and CDR2: SGHTA and FQGNSA. Trimming removed 0 bases from V and 3 bases from J, with 9 bases in between. CDR3 nucleotide sequence: TGTGCCAGCAGCTTAGCGCCTAGATACTACGAGCAGTACTTC. Translation: CASSLAPRYYEQYF.

V and J are TRBV4-2 and TRBJ1-6; D unclear. Germline V gene lookup returns CDR1 LGHNA and CDR2 YNFKEQ. V lost 1 base to trimming and J lost 8 bases, with 6 bases between them. There are 13 residues in the CDR3. The CDR3 coding sequence is TGTGCCAGCAGCCAAGTTCAGGATTCACCCCTCCACTTT. Translated, it gives CASSQVQDSPLHF.

A few counts support this clonotype. The rearrangement links TRBV6-1 to TRBJ2-7; 8 bases are a match to TRBD1. Germline CDR1 and CDR2: MNHNS and SASEGT. V gave up 7 bases and J gave up 3 bases; unmatched junction bases: 8. The CDR3 contains 14 residues. CDR3 region: CASTIRDRNYEQYF. DNA of the CDR3: TGTGCCAGCACCATCCGGGACAGGAACTACGAGCAGTACTTC.

This rearrangement joins TRBV12-3 or TRBV12-4 to TRBJ1-2; the D is unclear. The CDR3 covers 15 residues. The germline V and J ends were trimmed by 6 bases and 4 bases, with 18 bases remaining between them. CDR3: CASSPRVRSSYGYTF. In DNA, the CDR3 is TGTGCCAGCAGCCCCCGAGTGCGGAGTTCCTATGGCTACACCTTC.

This clonotype occurred many times. The chain links TRBV6-2 or TRBV6-3 to TRBJ1-5, with a tentative D call TRBD1 (5 bases). Trimming pared 2 bases from V and 2 bases from J, leaving 7 bases between. The CDR3 has 14 residues. Per the germline V gene, CDR1 is MNHEY and CDR2 is SVGEGT. CDR3 residues: CASSYGGGNQPQHF. CDR3 nucleotides: TGTGCCAGCAGTTACGGGGGGGGCAATCAGCCCCAGCATTTT.

V and J are TRBV20-1 and TRBJ2-5, with TRBD2 identical over 11 bases. Germline V gene sequence: CDR1 DFQATT, CDR2 SNEGSKA (reference sequence). The CDR3 is made up of 16 amino acids. The V segment lost 6 bases and the J segment 5 bases; nucleotides outside the gene matches: 14. The CDR3 DNA reads TGCAGTGCCGGTCCCTATCTAGCGGGAGGAAGGGAGACCCAGTACTTC. This encodes CSAGPYLAGGRETQYF.

The chain links TRBV6-2 or TRBV6-3 to TRBJ1-1; no reliable D call. Trimming stripped 1 base from V and 0 bases from J, with 6 bases between. CDR1 and CDR2 (germline): MNHEY, SVGEGT. The CDR3 length is 14 residues. The CDR3 loop reads CASSYFNMNTEAFF. The DNA of the CDR3 is TGTGCCAGCAGTTACTTTAACATGAACACTGAAGCTTTCTTT.

This clonotype has only a few counts. The chain couples TRBV7-9 to TRBJ2-7; D is unclear. The germline V gene encodes CDR1 SEHNR and CDR2 FQNEAQ (reference sequence). The CDR3 spans 11 residues. Trimming pared 5 bases from V and 4 bases from J, leaving 6 bases between. DNA of the CDR3: TGTGCCAGCAGCACGTTTTACGAGCAGTACTTC. Amino acids: CASSTFYEQYF.

This clonotype was counted between two and nine times. V gene TRBV3-1 combines with J gene TRBJ2-3; possible D gene TRBD1, 6 bases. The CDR3 spans 17 residues. CDR1 LGHDT and CDR2 YNNKEL come from the germline V gene (reference sequence). Trimming left V 4 bases short and J 0 bases short, with 17 bases between. For the CDR3, the DNA is TGTGCCAGCAGCCCCGTGAGGGGGACACCTAGCACAGATACGCAGTATTTT. It codes for CASSPVRGTPSTDTQYF.

This sequence joins TRBV27 and TRBJ1-6, with a weak D call TRBD1 (5 bases). Trimming pared 0 bases from V and 7 bases from J, leaving 7 bases between. Germline V CDR1 and CDR2: MNHEY, SMNVEV (reference sequence). The length of the CDR3 is 14 residues. The DNA of the CDR3 is TGTGCCAGCAGTTTATCGCACAGGAATTCACCCCTCCACTTT. Residues: CASSLSHRNSPLHF.

J is TRBJ2-7 and V is TRBV15; unclear D gene. Germline values: CDR1 LNHNV, CDR2 YYDKDF (reference sequence). This CDR3 has 13 residues. Trimming pared 3 bases from V and 3 bases from J, leaving 9 bases between. The CDR3 nucleotides are TGTGCCACCAGCAGTCAGAAAAGCTACGAGCAGTACTTC. It is translated as CATSSQKSYEQYF.

This clonotype was found a few times. The genes are TRBV6-1 and TRBJ2-1; D call uncertain. This CDR3 spans 13 amino acids. V was clipped by 8 bases and J by 6 bases, with 14 bases between them. Germline V CDR1 and CDR2: MNHNS, SASEGT. Here the CDR3 reads CASLHRVSNEQFF. The CDR3 region has the DNA TGTGCCAGCCTGCATAGGGTCAGCAATGAGCAGTTCTTC.

This clonotype has more than one count but fewer than ten. The V and J genes are TRBV11-2 and TRBJ2-5; TRBD1 might be the D (6 bases). V was shortened by 2 bases and J by 5 bases, with 24 bases between the two germline ends. The CDR3 is 18 residues long. Germline CDR1 SGHAT, CDR2 FQNNGV. The CDR3 region is CASSLRGRLGAKRETQYF. Written as DNA, the CDR3 is TGTGCCAGCAGCTTAAGAGGGCGTCTGGGGGCGAAACGTGAGACCCAGTACTTC. The entire variable domain, with the rest obtained from reference TRBV11-2 and TRBJ2-5, is as follows: EAGVAQSPRYKIIEKRQSVAFWCNPISGHATLYWYQQILGQGPKLLIQFQNNGVVDDSQLPKDRFSAERLKGVDSTLKIQPAKLEDSAVYLCASSLRGRLGAKRETQYFGPGTRLLVL.

V is TRBV13 and J is TRBJ1-2, with no clear D. Trimming removed 4 bases at V and 0 bases at J, with 9 bases between. Germline CDR1 PRHDT, CDR2 FYEKMQ (reference sequence). The CDR3 spans 14 residues. The CDR3 region has the DNA TGTGCCAGCAGCTGGGGAGGAACTAACTATGGCTACACCTTC. It yields the protein CASSWGGTNYGYTF. Based on the CDR3 plus reference TRBV13 and TRBJ1-2, the full variable domain is AAGVIQSPRHLIKEKRETATLKCYPIPRHDTVYWYQQGPGQDPQFLISFYEKMQSDKGSIPDRFSAQQFSDYHSELNMSSLELGDSALYFCASSWGGTNYGYTFGSGTRLTVV.

This clonotype was recorded a few times. The chain has TRBV7-3 and TRBJ2-5; maybe TRBD2 (6 bases). Trimming took off 5 bases at V and 2 bases at J, with 15 bases between the two ends. Germline loops: CDR1 SGHTA, CDR2 FQGTGA. The CDR3 extends over 15 amino acids. The CDR3 nucleotides read TGTGCCAGCAGCCCCTCGATAGCGGAGCAAGAGACCCAGTACTTC. Encoded protein: CASSPSIAEQETQYF.

In its sample, this clonotype was seen a few times. The CDR3 loop is CASSLGSSGSSYVTYEQYF. Written as DNA, the CDR3 is TGTGCCAGCAGCTTAGGGTCTAGCGGGAGCTCCTATGTCACCTACGAGCAGTACTTC. The gene calls are TRBV11-1 and TRBJ2-7, with 10 bases identical to TRBD2. With 1 base clipped from V and 2 bases from J, the junction kept 14 bases outside the gene matches. The CDR3 is 19 residues long. Germline CDR1 is SGHAT and CDR2 is FQDESV (reference sequence).

V is TRBV28 and J is TRBJ1-5, with D uncertain. Trimming pared 3 bases from V and 4 bases from J, leaving 13 bases between. CDR1 is MDHEN and CDR2 is SYDVKM in the germline V gene. The CDR3 is made up of 15 amino acids. CDR3 in amino acids: CASSLKGRLNQPQHF. CDR3 DNA: TGTGCCAGCAGTTTGAAGGGCAGGCTTAATCAGCCCCAGCATTTT.

This clonotype has a handful of counts. The chain carries TRBV20-1 and TRBJ2-7; D is ambiguous. This CDR3 spans 13 amino acids. Trimming took 3 bases from V and 6 from J, leaving 15 bases between them. CDR1 and CDR2 (germline): DFQATT, SNEGSKA (reference sequence). This CDR3 reads CSASRSLRSEQYF. The CDR3 region has the DNA TGCAGTGCTAGTCGGAGCCTTAGGAGCGAGCAGTACTTC.

The J gene is TRBJ2-7, the V gene TRBV20-1, with D unresolved. This CDR3 has 13 residues. CDR1 and CDR2 from the germline V gene are DFQATT and SNEGSKA (reference sequence). Trimming removed 8 bases at V and 0 bases at J, with 14 bases between. The CDR3 nucleotides are TGCAGTCTAAAAGCAACCGGCTCCTACGAGCAGTACTTC. Its translation: CSLKATGSYEQYF.

The sample holds many counts of this clonotype. This chain links TRBV12-3 or TRBV12-4 with TRBJ2-7; the match to TRBD1 covers 11 bases. The CDR3 has 16 amino acids. V lost 6 bases and J lost 2; bases outside the gene matches: 9. The CDR3 region is CASSSPPGQGAYEQYF. In nucleotides, the CDR3 is TGTGCCAGCAGCTCACCCCCGGGACAGGGGGCCTACGAGCAGTACTTC.